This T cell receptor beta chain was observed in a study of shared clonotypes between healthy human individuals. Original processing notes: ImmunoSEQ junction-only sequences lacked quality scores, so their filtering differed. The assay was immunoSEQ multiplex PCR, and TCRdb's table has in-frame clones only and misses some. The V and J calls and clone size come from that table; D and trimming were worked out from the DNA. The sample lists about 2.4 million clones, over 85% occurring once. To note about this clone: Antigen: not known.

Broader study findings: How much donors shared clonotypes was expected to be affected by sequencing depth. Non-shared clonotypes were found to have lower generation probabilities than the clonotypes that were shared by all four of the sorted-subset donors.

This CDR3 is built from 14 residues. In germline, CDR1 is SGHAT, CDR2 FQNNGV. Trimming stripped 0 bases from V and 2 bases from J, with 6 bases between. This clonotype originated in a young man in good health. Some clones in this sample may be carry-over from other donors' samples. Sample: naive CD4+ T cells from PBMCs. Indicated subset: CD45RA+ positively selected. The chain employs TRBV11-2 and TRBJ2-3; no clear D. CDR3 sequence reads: CASSLEAITDTQYF. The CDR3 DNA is TGTGCCAGCAGCTTAGAGGCCATCACAGATACGCAGTATTTT.